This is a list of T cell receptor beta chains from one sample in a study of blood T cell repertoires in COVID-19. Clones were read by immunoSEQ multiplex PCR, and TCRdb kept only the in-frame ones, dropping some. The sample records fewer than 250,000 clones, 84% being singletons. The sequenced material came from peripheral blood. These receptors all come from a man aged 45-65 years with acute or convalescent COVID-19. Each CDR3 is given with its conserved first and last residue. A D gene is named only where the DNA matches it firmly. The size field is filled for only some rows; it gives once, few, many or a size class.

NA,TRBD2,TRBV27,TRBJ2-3,CASSDYSGGADTQYF,TGTGCCAGCAGTGATTATAGCGGGGGGGCAGATACGCAGTATTTT
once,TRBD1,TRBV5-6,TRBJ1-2,CASSSEGAENGYTF,TGTGCCAGCAGCTCCGAGGGGGCAGAGAATGGCTACACCTTC
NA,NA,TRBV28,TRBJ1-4,CASSTPEKLFF,TGTGCCAGCAGCACACCTGAAAAACTGTTTTTT
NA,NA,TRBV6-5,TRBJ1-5,CASSLPGVGNQPQHF,TGTGCCAGCAGTTTGCCGGGAGTAGGCAATCAGCCCCAGCATTTT
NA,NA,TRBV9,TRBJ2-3,CASSVADTQYF,TGTGCCAGCAGCGTAGCTGATACGCAGTATTTT
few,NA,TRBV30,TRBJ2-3,CAWSGGSADTQYF,TGTGCCTGGAGTGGCGGTAGCGCAGATACGCAGTATTTT
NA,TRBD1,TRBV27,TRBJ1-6,CASSLRRQGYNSPLHF,TGTGCCAGCAGTCTCCGACGACAGGGTTATAATTCACCCCTCCACTTT
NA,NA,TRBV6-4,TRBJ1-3,CASSDSEGSGYTIYF,TGTGCCAGCAGTGACTCGGAGGGTTCGGGGTACACCATATATTTT
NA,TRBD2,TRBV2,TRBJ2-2,CASRMGTIAPGELFF,TGTGCCAGCAGGATGGGGACTATCGCTCCCGGGGAGCTGTTTTTT
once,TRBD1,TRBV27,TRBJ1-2,CATRDRVTYGYTF,TGTGCCACCCGGGACAGGGTGACATATGGCTACACCTTC
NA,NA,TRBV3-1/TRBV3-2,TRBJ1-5,CASSQDLVSQPQHF,TGTGCCAGCAGCCAAGACCTGGTCAGTCAGCCCCAGCATTTT
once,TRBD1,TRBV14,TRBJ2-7,CASSSRTGSYEQYF,TGTGCCAGCAGCTCCCGGACAGGATCCTACGAGCAGTACTTC
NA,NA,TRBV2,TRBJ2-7,CASKSEDSSYEQYF,TGTGCCAGCAAATCTGAGGACAGCTCCTACGAGCAGTACTTC
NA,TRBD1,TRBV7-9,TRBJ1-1,CASSLRTGDTEAFF,TGTGCCAGCAGCTTGAGGACAGGGGACACTGAAGCTTTCTTT
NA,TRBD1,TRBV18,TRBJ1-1,CASSGAGGLDTEAFF,TGTGCCAGCTCGGGGGCAGGGGGTTTGGACACTGAAGCTTTCTTT
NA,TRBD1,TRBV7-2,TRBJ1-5,CASSLTGDGKSNQPQHF,TGTGCCAGCAGCTTGACAGGGGACGGAAAAAGCAATCAGCCCCAGCATTTT
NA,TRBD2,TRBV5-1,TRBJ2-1,CASSRRTGTSGNYNEQFF,TGCGCCAGCAGTAGAAGAACCGGGACTAGCGGGAACTACAATGAGCAGTTCTTC
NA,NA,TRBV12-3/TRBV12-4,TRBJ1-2,CASSAASRGYTF,TGTGCCAGCAGTGCCGCCTCGCGAGGCTACACCTTC
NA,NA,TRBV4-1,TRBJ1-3,CASSQDLTSSGNTIYF,TGCGCCAGCAGCCAAGATCTCACCAGCTCTGGAAACACCATATATTTT
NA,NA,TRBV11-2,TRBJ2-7,CASSLQPTPYEQYF,TGTGCCAGCAGCTTGCAACCGACACCCTACGAGCAGTACTTC
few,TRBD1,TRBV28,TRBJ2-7,CASSFPGTGYEQYF,TGTGCCAGCAGTTTTCCCGGGACAGGTTACGAGCAGTACTTC
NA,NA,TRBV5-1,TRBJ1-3,CASSLKGPSGNTIYF,TGCGCCAGCAGCTTGAAGGGGCCCTCTGGAAACACCATATATTTT
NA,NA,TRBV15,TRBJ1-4,CATSRGRGATNEKLFF,TGTGCCACCAGCAGAGGACGGGGAGCAACTAATGAAAAACTGTTTTTT
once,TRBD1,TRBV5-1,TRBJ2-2,CASISTGGVTGELFF,TGCGCCAGCATTTCGACAGGGGGTGTAACCGGGGAGCTGTTTTTT
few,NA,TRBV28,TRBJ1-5,CASRTGNQPQHF,TGTGCCAGCCGGACAGGCAATCAGCCCCAGCATTTT
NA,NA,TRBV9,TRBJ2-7,CASSPGAGNGYEQYF,TGTGCCAGCAGCCCAGGGGCCGGGAACGGGTACGAGCAGTACTTC
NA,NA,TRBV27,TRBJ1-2,CASSFLGGDYGYTF,TGTGCCAGCAGTTTCTTGGGCGGGGACTATGGCTACACCTTC
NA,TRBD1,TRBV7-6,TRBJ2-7,CASSVKSGTGVYEQYF,TGTGCCAGCAGCGTCAAATCCGGGACAGGGGTTTACGAGCAGTACTTC
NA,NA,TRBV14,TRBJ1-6,CASSPGKGTDSYNSPLHF,TGTGCCAGCAGCCCCGGGAAGGGTACCGACTCCTATAATTCACCCCTCCACTTT
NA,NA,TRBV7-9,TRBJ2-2,CASSSVSRAGELFF,TGTGCCAGCAGCTCGGTATCTCGGGCCGGGGAGCTGTTTTTT
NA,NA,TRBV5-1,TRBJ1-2,CASSPSQGTYGYTF,TGCGCCAGCAGCCCGTCCCAGGGTACCTATGGCTACACCTTC
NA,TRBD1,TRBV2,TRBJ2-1,CASFSSGQGVYNEQFF,TGTGCCAGCTTTTCTTCCGGACAGGGGGTTTACAATGAGCAGTTCTTC
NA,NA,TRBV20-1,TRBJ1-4,CSASVRESRNEKLFF,TGCAGTGCTAGTGTCCGGGAGTCGAGAAATGAAAAACTGTTTTTT
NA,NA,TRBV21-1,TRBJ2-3,CASSKMDRGREDTQYF,TGTGCCAGCAGCAAAATGGACAGGGGGCGTGAAGATACGCAGTATTTT
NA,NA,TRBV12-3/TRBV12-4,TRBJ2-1,CASSLGRLQEQFF,TGTGCCAGCAGTTTAGGGAGGCTACAAGAGCAGTTCTTC
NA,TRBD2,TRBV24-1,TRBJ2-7,CATSVKLAGVISYEQYF,TGTGCCACCAGTGTAAAGCTAGCGGGAGTAATCTCCTACGAGCAGTACTTC
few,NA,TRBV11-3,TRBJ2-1,CASSLDGADYNEQFF,TGTGCCAGCAGCTTAGACGGAGCGGACTACAATGAGCAGTTCTTC
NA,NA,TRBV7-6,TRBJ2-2,CASRLGGNTGELFF,TGTGCCAGCCGGTTAGGAGGGAACACCGGGGAGCTGTTTTTT
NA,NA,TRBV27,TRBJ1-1,CASKEGYEAFF,TGTGCCAGCAAAGAGGGCTATGAAGCTTTCTTT
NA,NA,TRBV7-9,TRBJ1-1,CASSLGTTNTEAFF,TGTGCCAGCAGCTTAGGGACAACGAACACTGAAGCTTTCTTT
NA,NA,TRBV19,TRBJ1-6,CASSSRRDVPGDSPLHF,TGTGCCAGTAGTAGCCGACGGGACGTTCCAGGGGATTCACCCCTCCACTTT
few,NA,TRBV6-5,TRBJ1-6,CASSYSNSDNSPLHF,TGTGCCAGCAGTTACTCGAACTCGGATAATTCACCCCTCCACTTT
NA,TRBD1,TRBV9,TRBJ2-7,CASSDRDRDYEQYF,TGTGCCAGCAGCGACCGGGACAGGGACTACGAGCAGTACTTC
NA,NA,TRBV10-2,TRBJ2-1,CASSEKGGGAFVSGGYNEQFF,TGCGCCAGCAGTGAGAAGGGAGGGGGCGCATTTGTAAGCGGGGGCTACAATGAGCAGTTCTTC